The 4 T cell receptor beta chains listed next were all sequenced from one sample in a study of T cells after yellow fever vaccination. TCRdb analysed the 5' RACE reads with MiXCR anew, one entry per CDR3 protein. The sample lists about 340,000 distinct CDR3 sequences, roughly 4% occurring once. Material: PBMCs, obtained 5 days after the yellow fever booster vaccination. These receptor sequences come from a man younger than 30 who received the YFV17D yellow fever vaccine.

This clonotype was counted ten times or more. The chain couples TRBV11-2 to TRBJ1-5; D not resolved. This CDR3 contains 13 residues. Looked up from germline, CDR1 is SGHAT and CDR2 is FQNNGV. With 4 bases removed from V and 6 bases from J, the gap between germline ends came to 10 bases. CDR3 region: CASSSDGFQPQHF. As DNA, the CDR3 is TGTGCCAGCAGCTCCGACGGGTTTCAGCCCCAGCATTTT.

The chain is built from TRBV9 and TRBJ1-1; possible D gene TRBD1, 5 bases. V lost 3 bases and J lost 3, with 12 bases in between. Germline V gives CDR1 SGDLS, CDR2 YYNGEE. The CDR3 extends over 14 amino acids. CDR3 bases: TGTGCCAGCAGCGGAAGTCCGGGACACACTGAAGCTTTCTTT. It translates to CASSGSPGHTEAFF.

Ten or more counts support this clonotype. This chain's CDR3 is CASSVGSGDQETQYF. In DNA, the CDR3 is TGTGCCAGCAGCGTTGGGTCGGGGGACCAAGAGACCCAGTACTTC. The V gene is TRBV9, the J gene TRBJ2-5, with D maybe TRBD2 (6 bases). The germline gives CDR1 SGDLS, CDR2 YYNGEE. The CDR3 is 15 amino acids. With 2 bases removed from V and 0 bases from J, the gap between germline ends came to 11 bases.

This clonotype has more than one count but fewer than ten. J is TRBJ1-1 and V is TRBV5-1; D is ambiguous. CDR3 length equals 12 residues. Between the trimmed V and J ends, which lost 3 bases and 1 base, there was a span of 4 bases. Germline CDR1 SGHRS, CDR2 YFSETQ. CDR3 DNA sequence: TGCGCCAGCAGCTATAAGAACACTGAAGCTTTCTTT. Translation gives CASSYKNTEAFF.